Sequencing of this T cell receptor beta chain was carried out in a study of OX40 agonist ivuxolimab in advanced cancers. In this sample, this clone turned up once. CDR1 is SGHVS, CDR2 FNYEAQ, per germline. This CDR3 comprises 16 residues. Trimming removed 5 bases from V and 6 bases from J; junction bases left unmatched: 6. Here immunoSEQ multiplex PCR was the method, and the copy in TCRdb shows in-frame clones only, minus some. The data contain approximately 28,000 clones, about 82% of them singletons. Sequences were derived from CD4+ or CD8+ T cells sorted from blood, sampled in a trial of the OX40 agonist ivuxolimab. This chain joins TRBV7-6 and TRBJ2-2; 13 bases align to TRBD2. This receptor was identified in an adult with an advanced solid tumor such as melanoma, head and neck, liver or kidney cancer. This CDR3 reads CASSLTSGRAPGELFF. The CDR3 DNA reads as TGTGCCAGCAGCCTAACTAGCGGGAGGGCCCCCGGGGAGCTGTTTTTT.